Presented here are 18 T cell receptor beta chains from one specimen sequenced in a study of shared clonotypes between healthy human individuals. Profiling relied on immunoSEQ multiplex PCR, and the TCRdb table lists in-frame clones only, not all of them. Of about 1.1 million clones listed, 70% to 80% are singletons. Sequencing was done on a sample of memory CD4+ T cells from PBMCs. Subset: CD45RA-negative fraction. These receptors were collected from a man aged 18 to 30 in good health. Some clones in this sample may be carry-over from other donors' samples.

The gene calls are TRBV10-3 and TRBJ2-4; TRBD1 matches 9 bases. Germline CDR1 and CDR2: ENHRY and SYGVKD. The CDR3 has 15 residues. V gave up 6 bases and J gave up 1 base; unmatched junction bases: 4. CDR3 loop: CAISRTGEAKNIQYF. Written as DNA, the CDR3 is TGTGCCATCAGCAGGACAGGGGAGGCCAAAAACATTCAGTACTTC.

The chain links TRBV9 to TRBJ2-7, with 11 nucleotides matching TRBD2. This CDR3 contains 16 residues. V lost 4 bases, J lost 4 bases, and 10 bases stayed unmatched. The germline V gene has CDR1 SGDLS and CDR2 YYNGEE. CDR3 amino acids: CASSPGLAGLLYEQYF. CDR3 bases: TGTGCCAGCAGCCCAGGACTAGCGGGCCTGTTATACGAGCAGTACTTC.

The rearrangement joins TRBV28 to TRBJ1-4, with no clear D. V was cut by 5 bases and J by 0 bases, with 10 bases left in between. This CDR3 has 15 amino acids. The germline CDR1 and CDR2 sequences are MDHEN and SYDVKM. The CDR3 spells CASSLPDATNEKLFF. CDR3 nucleotides: TGTGCCAGCAGTCTCCCGGATGCAACTAATGAAAAACTGTTTTTT.

The chain is built from TRBV7-2 and TRBJ2-7; tentatively, D is TRBD2 (6 bases). The V and J ends lost 1 base and 1 base respectively, with 14 bases between them. From germline, CDR1 is SGHTA and CDR2 FQGNSA. The CDR3 has 16 amino acids. The CDR3 loop reads CASSLVGGGNSYEQYF. CDR3 nucleotide sequence: TGTGCCAGCAGCTTAGTCGGGGGAGGAAATTCCTACGAGCAGTACTTC.

This rearrangement joins TRBV9 to TRBJ2-1; TRBD1 matches at 7 bases. The CDR3 is 16 residues long. Trimming removed 4 bases from V and 4 bases from J; junction bases left unmatched: 11. CDR1 is SGDLS, CDR2 YYNGEE, per germline. Here the CDR3 reads CASSPTRDSQYNEQFF. The CDR3, as DNA: TGTGCCAGCAGCCCAACTAGGGACAGCCAATACAATGAGCAGTTCTTC.

The chain has TRBV5-1 and TRBJ1-3, with D maybe TRBD1 (5 bases). Germline values: CDR1 SGHRS, CDR2 YFSETQ. This CDR3 has 15 residues. With 0 bases removed from V and 2 bases from J, the gap between germline ends came to 9 bases. CDR3: CASSLEVGAGNTIYF. CDR3 DNA sequence: TGCGCCAGCAGCTTGGAAGTGGGGGCTGGAAACACCATATATTTT.

Concerning this clone itself: A much bigger clone sits one base away, suggesting this may be a read error. The CDR3 protein is CASSLGEGYTF. The CDR3 bases are TGTGCCAGCAGCTTAGGGGAAGGCTACACCTTC. The chain has TRBV11-1 and TRBJ1-2; no firm D call. Germline values: CDR1 SGHAT, CDR2 FQDESV (reference sequence). V was clipped by 1 base and J by 8 bases, with 5 bases between them. The CDR3 runs 11 residues.

This chain links TRBV19 with TRBJ2-2; D ambiguous. Trimming cost V 5 bases and J 3 bases, with 10 bases left between them. Looked up from germline, CDR1 is LNHDA and CDR2 is SQIVND (reference sequence). The CDR3 length is 14 residues. The CDR3 coding sequence is TGTGCCAGTAGTCGGGCCCCGGACACCGGGGAGCTGTTTTTT. This encodes CASSRAPDTGELFF.

The CDR3 region has the DNA TGTGCCAGTGGACTGGCAGCCACGGATACGCAGTATTTT. The encoded protein is CASGLAATDTQYF. The chain employs TRBV11-2 and TRBJ2-3, with D possibly being TRBD2 (5 bases). Trimming took 9 bases from V and 6 from J, leaving 16 bases between them. The CDR3 has 13 residues. Germline lookup yields CDR1 SGHAT and CDR2 FQNNGV.

The chain is built from TRBV18 and TRBJ1-3; D uncertain. The V and J ends lost 6 bases and 3 bases respectively, with 15 bases between them. CDR3 length: 15 amino acids. The germline V gene has CDR1 KGHSH and CDR2 LQKENI. This chain's CDR3 is CASSTRSTRGNTIYF. In DNA form, the CDR3 reads TGTGCCAGCTCGACTCGTTCGACGCGTGGAAACACCATATATTTT.

The V and J genes are TRBV7-9 and TRBJ1-1; perhaps TRBD1 as D (5 bases). V shed 7 bases and J shed 4 bases, with 10 bases lying between them. Germline loops: CDR1 SEHNR, CDR2 FQNEAQ (reference sequence). CDR3 length equals 12 residues. Written as DNA, the CDR3 is TGTGCCAGCAACCGGGGGTTCACTGAAGCTTTCTTT. It translates to CASNRGFTEAFF.

The CDR3 is CASSQTGSVSYEQYF. DNA of the CDR3: TGTGCCAGCAGTCAGACAGGGTCGGTATCCTACGAGCAGTACTTC. V and J are TRBV2 and TRBJ2-7; 7 nucleotides line up with TRBD1. The junction had 8 bases not matched to a gene; V was cut back by 5 bases and J by 1 base. The germline CDR1 and CDR2 sequences are SNHLY and FYNNEI. CDR3 length: 15 amino acids.

V and J are TRBV6-1 and TRBJ2-7, with D perhaps matching TRBD1 (6 bases). Germline values: CDR1 MNHNS, CDR2 SASEGT. The CDR3 runs 15 residues. With 7 bases removed from V and 3 bases from J, the gap between germline ends came to 19 bases. The CDR3 nucleotides read TGTGCCAGCACCCGGAGCAAGGGGGTACTCTACGAGCAGTACTTC. Translating gives CASTRSKGVLYEQYF.

Turning to this clone: At the DNA level, this CDR3 is encoded by other sequences in the same sample as well. The chain links TRBV28 to TRBJ1-5; 7 bases align to TRBD1. This CDR3 region has 14 residues. In germline, CDR1 is MDHEN, CDR2 SYDVKM. The trim removed 6 bases at V and 7 bases at J, leaving 9 bases unmatched. For the CDR3, the DNA is TGTGCCAGCAGCGCACAGGGGCCGGGACAGCCCCAGCATTTT. Residues: CASSAQGPGQPQHF.

This chain uses TRBV5-4 with TRBJ1-4; the match to TRBD1 covers 11 bases. CDR1 and CDR2 (germline): SGHNT, YYREEE (reference sequence). J gave up 5 bases and V 4 bases, and 19 bases lay outside the gene matches. This CDR3 has 20 amino acids. The CDR3 region has the DNA TGTGCCAGCAGCCCCGGACAGACTAGACGAGGGACAGGGGGGAATGAAAAACTGTTTTTT. Translated: CASSPGQTRRGTGGNEKLFF.

This clone was detected only once. This chain uses TRBV9 with TRBJ2-7; TRBD1 matches at 10 bases. From germline, CDR1 is SGDLS and CDR2 YYNGEE. The CDR3 length is 15 residues. J gave up 3 bases and V 0 bases, and 3 bases lay outside the gene matches. DNA of the CDR3: TGTGCCAGCAGCGTAGCAGGACAGGGGGTCTACGAGCAGTACTTC. Its translation: CASSVAGQGVYEQYF.

The chain couples TRBV5-4 to TRBJ1-1; no clear D. The V end lost 4 bases, the J end lost 0 bases, and 22 bases lay between the germline ends. Per germline, CDR1 SGHNT and CDR2 YYREEE (reference sequence). There are 18 residues in the CDR3. The CDR3 protein is CASSRGLAYGLMNTEAFF. DNA of the CDR3: TGTGCCAGCAGCAGAGGATTGGCGTATGGCTTAATGAACACTGAAGCTTTCTTT.

This clone occurred a few times. The rearrangement links TRBV6-1 to TRBJ2-1; D is perhaps TRBD1 (5 bases). Germline CDR1 is MNHNS and CDR2 is SASEGT. V was trimmed by 3 bases and J by 13 bases, leaving 10 bases between them. The length of the CDR3 is 11 residues. The CDR3 nucleotides read TGTGCCAGCAGTGATTGGCAGGGTCAGTTCTTC. Protein product: CASSDWQGQFF.